This T cell receptor (beta chain) was retrieved from a study of technical replicates of blood from several donors. Some clones are missing from TCRdb's copy, which holds only in-frame ones; the method was immunoSEQ multiplex PCR. Of tens of thousands of clones listed, about 94% are singletons. The CDR3 is 16 amino acids. With V trimmed by 4 bases and J by 1 base, 7 bases remained unmatched. The V gene's germline CDR1 is SGHTS and CDR2 YDEGEE. The receptor's source is a human donor in good health. The sequenced material came from T cells isolated from PBMCs. V and J are TRBV5-8 and TRBJ2-1; 8 bases fit TRBD2. The DNA of the CDR3 is TGTGCCAGCAGCCTTACCGGGACTAGGTCCTACAATGAGCAGTTCTTC. This encodes CASSLTGTRSYNEQFF.